One sample yielded the 10 T cell receptor beta chains listed below, sequenced in a study of T cells in Graves' hyperthyroidism and ophthalmopathy. Regions amplified from RNA transcripts were the TCR beta CDR3 regions. TCR CDR3 regions were first amplified by RT-PCR with HTBI primers. TCRdb reanalysed the multiplex PCR reads using MiXCR and keeps one entry per CDR3 protein. Here the sample spans some 560,000 distinct CDR3 sequences, approximately 15% being singletons. The sequenced sample consisted of blood. The receptors originated from a woman under 40 with Graves' hyperthyroidism.

The table lists this clonotype with a few counts. The chain carries TRBV7-9 and TRBJ2-7; maybe TRBD2 (6 bases). CDR3 length equals 15 residues. Germline CDR1 is SEHNR and CDR2 is FQNEAQ (reference sequence). The V end was cut by 0 bases, the J end by 5 bases, with 14 bases between. The CDR3 is CASSLAGTPRNEQYF. CDR3 DNA sequence: TGTGCCAGCAGCTTAGCCGGGACTCCTAGGAACGAGCAGTACTTC.

This clonotype turned up a few times. The rearrangement joins TRBV20-1 to TRBJ1-5; D gene uncertain. This CDR3 region has 13 residues. The germline CDR1 and CDR2 sequences are DFQATT and SNEGSKA (reference sequence). Trimming removed 3 bases from V and 3 bases from J, with 9 bases in between. The CDR3 nucleotides read TGCAGTGCTAGTCGTCCGAACAATCAGCCCCAGCATTTT. Amino acids: CSASRPNNQPQHF.

This clonotype appeared a few times. This chain uses TRBV6-2 or TRBV6-3 with TRBJ2-4, with 14 bases that match TRBD2. J was trimmed by 1 base and V by 6 bases; bases with no gene match: 14. The CDR3 loop spans 20 amino acids. CDR1 and CDR2 (germline): MNHEY, SVGEGT. The CDR3 region is CASSLYGTSGSRVAKNIQYF. For the CDR3, the DNA is TGTGCCAGCAGCTTATACGGGACTAGCGGGAGCAGGGTGGCCAAAAACATTCAGTACTTC.

The rearrangement joins TRBV30 to TRBJ2-5, with TRBD1 matching over 9 bases. The CDR3 has 14 residues. Germline lookup yields CDR1 GTSNPN and CDR2 SVGIG (reference sequence). With 2 bases clipped from V and 5 bases from J, the junction kept 6 bases outside the gene matches. The CDR3 sequence: CAWSPTTGGETQYF. DNA of the CDR3: TGTGCCTGGAGTCCTACGACAGGGGGGGAGACCCAGTACTTC.

Ten or more counts support this clonotype. V usage is TRBV7-3 and J usage is TRBJ1-5; possibly TRBD1 for D (5 bases). In germline, CDR1 is SGHTA, CDR2 FQGTGA. V shed 6 bases and J shed 5 bases, with 14 bases lying between them. This CDR3 comprises 14 residues. The CDR3 here is CASSEEGGDQPQHF. The CDR3, as DNA: TGTGCCAGCAGTGAAGAGGGAGGGGATCAGCCCCAGCATTTT.

This clonotype was seen a few times. V is TRBV19 and J is TRBJ1-2; 8 positions match TRBD1. V lost 2 bases, J lost 8 bases, and 4 bases stayed unmatched. CDR3 size: 13 residues. Germline V CDR1 and CDR2: LNHDA, SQIVND (reference sequence). The CDR3 sequence: CASSITGGYGYTF. The CDR3, as DNA: TGTGCCAGTAGTATAACAGGGGGATACGGCTACACCTTC.

The J gene is TRBJ2-1, the V gene TRBV4-3; TRBD2 agrees at 11 bases. Germline V gene sequence: CDR1 LGHNA, CDR2 YSLEER. CDR3 length equals 20 residues. The ends lost 1 base at V and 0 bases at J; junction bases unmatched: 11. The chain's CDR3 is CASSQGAGLADPRSYNEQFF. CDR3 DNA: TGCGCCAGCAGCCAAGGCGCGGGACTAGCGGACCCCCGCTCCTACAATGAGCAGTTCTTC.

The V and J genes are TRBV19 and TRBJ2-1; D is ambiguous. V was trimmed by 4 bases and J by 2 bases, leaving 15 bases between them. CDR1 and CDR2 from the germline V gene are LNHDA and SQIVND (reference sequence). The CDR3 loop spans 16 amino acids. The CDR3 sequence is CASSKMAALAYNEQFF. CDR3 bases: TGTGCCAGTAGTAAGATGGCAGCCCTAGCCTACAATGAGCAGTTCTTC.

This clonotype was picked up many times. The gene calls are TRBV6-9 and TRBJ2-4; 7 bases line up with TRBD1. CDR3 length equals 14 residues. Germline CDR1 MNHGY, CDR2 SVAAGI. V shed 10 bases, J shed 6 bases, and the junction held 12 bases outside the gene matches. CDR3 in amino acids: CAIEIGQALNIQYF. CDR3 nucleotides: TGTGCCATCGAAATTGGACAGGCTTTAAACATTCAGTACTTC.

As regards this clonotype: The conserved phenylalanine or tryptophan is not found at the CDR3 terminus, so this likely reflects a read error. This chain connects TRBV6-2 or TRBV6-3 to TRBJ2-1, with a weak D call TRBD2 (6 bases). The germline gives CDR1 MNHEY, CDR2 SVGEGT. Trimming pared 5 bases from V and 4 bases from J, leaving 9 bases between. The CDR3 is 13 amino acids. CDR3 sequence: CASSQTSYNEQFL. In nucleotides, the CDR3 is TGTGCCAGCAGTCAGACTAGTTACAATGAGCAGTTCCTC.